Each of the 4 T cell receptor beta chains below was sequenced from the same sample in a study of blood T cell repertoires in COVID-19. Using immunoSEQ multiplex PCR, the repertoire was profiled, and TCRdb retains in-frame clones only, with some absent. The sample has some 150,000 clones; roughly 88% are singletons. Sequencing input: peripheral blood. The receptors were gathered from a woman between 55 and 75 years old with acute or convalescent COVID-19.

The V call is TRBV21-1, the J call TRBJ2-7; the table's D call, TRBD2, has no DNA check behind it. TRBV21-1 is a pseudogene segment. There are 16 residues in the CDR3. The CDR3 DNA reads as TGTGCCAGCAGCCTGATCGGGGGGGCCAGCCCCTACGAGCAGTACTTC. This sequence encodes CASSLIGGASPYEQYF.

The DNA of the CDR3 is TGTGCCAGCAGTGAAGCGCTTCTAGGGACACCCAACACTGAAGCTTTCTTT. Protein product: CASSEALLGTPNTEAFF. The rearrangement joins TRBV6-1 to TRBJ1-1; D might be TRBD1 (6 bases). The length of the CDR3 is 17 residues. Trimming cost V 0 bases and J 2 bases, with 16 bases left between them. The germline V gene encodes CDR1 MNHNS and CDR2 SASEGT.

V gene TRBV7-2 combines with J gene TRBJ2-2, with unresolved D. V lost 2 bases to trimming and J lost 2 bases, with 9 bases between them. In germline, CDR1 is SGHTA, CDR2 FQGNSA. The CDR3 has 15 residues. This CDR3 is CASSLTSANTGELFF. The CDR3 DNA follows: TGTGCCAGCAGCTTAACCAGTGCTAACACCGGGGAGCTGTTTTTT.

V and J are TRBV3-1 (or the pseudogene TRBV3-2) and TRBJ2-2, with D perhaps TRBD2 (6 bases). Germline CDR1 reads LGHDT; CDR2 reads YNNKEL (reference sequence). The CDR3 extends over 14 amino acids. The germline V and J ends were trimmed by 6 bases and 2 bases, with 10 bases remaining between them. The CDR3 coding sequence is TGTGCCAGCAGTCCCGGGACTAACACCGGGGAGCTGTTTTTT. As protein: CASSPGTNTGELFF.